The 15 T cell receptor beta chains below were found in one sample sequenced in a study of CD8 T cells in ankylosing spondylitis. Regarding the study as a whole: In ankylosing spondylitis blood, a motif of eight highly homologous TCR beta variants appeared characteristic.

What these receptors recognize is not known. TCRdb re-analysed the 5' RACE reads in MiXCR, keeping a single row per CDR3 protein. Of about 200,000 distinct CDR3 sequences in the sample, just under 7.5% were seen once. Sequencing was performed on blood, either unsorted or a sorted T cell fraction (not recorded which). The receptors derive from a male donor with ankylosing spondylitis.

There are many counts of this clonotype. The chain carries TRBV6-5 and TRBJ2-2; 8 bases map to TRBD1. Germline CDR1 and CDR2: MNHEY and SVGAGI. The CDR3 runs to 16 residues. The V and J ends lost 0 bases and 4 bases, in that order; junction bases with no gene match: 4. In DNA form, the CDR3 reads TGTGCCAGCAGTTACTCCCCGGACAGGGTCACCGGGGAGCTGTTTTTT. This codes for CASSYSPDRVTGELFF.

Many counts were recorded for this clonotype. V usage is TRBV5-1 and J usage is TRBJ2-7, with 8 nucleotides matching TRBD1. CDR3 length: 13 amino acids. Germline CDR1 SGHRS, CDR2 YFSETQ. J gave up 5 bases and V 2 bases, and 3 bases lay outside the gene matches. The CDR3 sequence: CASSFGTGDEQYF. CDR3 DNA: TGCGCCAGCAGCTTCGGGACAGGCGACGAGCAGTACTTC.

Ten or more counts support this clonotype. This chain's CDR3 is CASSEGFAYEQYF. The CDR3 DNA reads as TGTGCCAGCAGTGAAGGTTTCGCATACGAGCAGTACTTC. The V gene is TRBV2, the J gene TRBJ2-7; no clear D. V lost 1 base and J 4 bases, leaving 8 bases between the germline ends. Germline V gene data show CDR1 as SNHLY and CDR2 as FYNNEI. The CDR3 runs 13 residues.

In its sample, this clonotype was seen many times. This rearrangement joins TRBV7-9 to TRBJ2-5; D gene unclear. This CDR3 comprises 14 residues. Trimming cost V 2 bases and J 0 bases, with 7 bases left between them. In germline, CDR1 is SEHNR, CDR2 FQNEAQ (reference sequence). CDR3 sequence reads: CASSLQTYQETQYF. CDR3 bases: TGTGCCAGCAGCTTACAAACTTACCAAGAGACCCAGTACTTC.

V gene TRBV2 combines with J gene TRBJ1-5, with TRBD1 identical over 8 bases. Germline V CDR1 and CDR2: SNHLY, FYNNEI. Germline trimming cut 6 bases from V and 7 bases from J; bases unmatched to any gene: 11. The CDR3 runs 15 residues. The CDR3 sequence is CASSVDRGRGQPQHF. The CDR3 DNA is TGTGCCAGCAGCGTCGACAGGGGAAGGGGCCAGCCCCAGCATTTT.

This clonotype was seen at least ten times. The CDR3: CASTLATSDLDTQYF. The CDR3 DNA sequence: TGTGCCAGCACCCTAGCTACTAGCGATCTAGATACGCAGTATTTT. V usage is TRBV9 and J usage is TRBJ2-3, with 7 positions matching TRBD2. The CDR3 has 15 amino acids. Trimming cost V 6 bases and J 5 bases; bases outside gene matches: 12. CDR1 is SGDLS, CDR2 YYNGEE, per germline.

There are many counts of this clonotype. The J gene is TRBJ2-3, the V gene TRBV12-3 or TRBV12-4, with 9 bases matching TRBD1. The CDR3 spans 19 residues. V lost 5 bases to trimming and J lost 0 bases; unmatched junction nucleotides: 15. The CDR3 DNA sequence: TGTGCCAGCAGTCCCAGCTATACCGGGACAGGGATAAGCACAGATACGCAGTATTTT. This translates into CASSPSYTGTGISTDTQYF.

This clonotype was picked up many times. The chain combines TRBV5-1 with TRBJ2-7; D is perhaps TRBD1 (6 bases). This CDR3 spans 12 amino acids. Germline V gives CDR1 SGHRS, CDR2 YFSETQ. V was shortened by 4 bases and J by 6 bases, with 11 bases between the two germline ends. The CDR3 reads CASSATGTEQYF. The CDR3 nucleotides are TGCGCCAGCAGCGCCACAGGGACCGAGCAGTACTTC.

This clonotype was picked up many times. This chain joins TRBV12-3 or TRBV12-4 and TRBJ2-1; unclear D gene. V was shortened by 2 bases and J by 9 bases, with 8 bases between the two germline ends. The CDR3 runs 12 residues. CDR3: CASSLWSSEQFF. As DNA, the CDR3 is TGTGCCAGCAGTTTATGGTCAAGTGAGCAGTTCTTC.

This clonotype came up many times. J is TRBJ1-1 and V is TRBV5-1; D might be TRBD1 (5 bases). Germline V gene data show CDR1 as SGHRS and CDR2 as YFSETQ. Between the trimmed V and J ends, which lost 3 bases and 6 bases, there was a span of 15 bases. There are 14 residues in the CDR3. The chain's CDR3 is CASSSRDGVPEAFF. The DNA of the CDR3 is TGCGCCAGCAGCTCCCGGGACGGGGTCCCTGAAGCTTTCTTT. The full variable domain, with the rest looked up from reference TRBV5-1 and TRBJ1-1, is KAGVTQTPRYLIKTRGQQVTLSCSPISGHRSVSWYQQTPGQGLQFLFEYFSETQRNKGNFPGRFSGRQFSNSRSEMNVSTLELGDSALYLCASSSRDGVPEAFFGQGTRLTVV.

At least ten counts were recorded for this clonotype. V and J are TRBV4-3 and TRBJ1-1, with D possibly TRBD1 on 6 matching bases. The V and J ends lost 3 bases and 5 bases respectively, with 10 bases between them. CDR1 is LGHNA and CDR2 is YSLEER in the germline V gene. The CDR3 covers 13 residues. The CDR3 nucleotides are TGCGCCAGCAGCCAGGGGGCGCAAACTGAAGCTTTCTTT. It codes for CASSQGAQTEAFF.

This clonotype was detected ten times or more. This chain connects TRBV29-1 to TRBJ2-1; either TRBD1 or TRBD2 may fit D (5 bases each). Deletions cut 5 bases from V and 5 bases from J, with 13 bases between. Germline values: CDR1 SQVTM, CDR2 ANQGSEA. CDR3 length equals 13 residues. For the CDR3, the DNA is TGCAGCGTTCAGCGGAGCAGGGACAATGAGCAGTTCTTC. Translation gives CSVQRSRDNEQFF.

The rearrangement joins TRBV20-1 to TRBJ2-7; TRBD2 is a possible D gene (5 bases). The length of the CDR3 is 14 residues. V shed 3 bases and J shed 4 bases, with 16 bases lying between them. The germline gives CDR1 DFQATT, CDR2 SNEGSKA (reference sequence). This CDR3 is CSARVGAERYEQYF. The CDR3 region has the DNA TGCAGTGCTAGGGTGGGAGCGGAGCGGTACGAGCAGTACTTC.

This clonotype was counted ten times or more. The chain has TRBV10-3 and TRBJ1-1; 10 bases are a match to TRBD1. The germline V gene has CDR1 ENHRY and CDR2 SYGVKD. This CDR3 is 16 amino acids long. Trimming cost V 4 bases and J 4 bases; bases outside gene matches: 9. The chain's CDR3 is CAISVRQGAGVTEAFF. The CDR3 nucleotides are TGTGCCATCAGTGTAAGACAGGGGGCAGGGGTCACTGAAGCTTTCTTT.

This clonotype was seen at least ten times. V and J are TRBV7-9 and TRBJ2-7; perhaps TRBD1 as D (5 bases). V lost 5 bases, J lost 1 base, and 9 bases lay in between. Looked up from germline, CDR1 is SEHNR and CDR2 is FQNEAQ (reference sequence). The CDR3 runs to 13 residues. CDR3 DNA sequence: TGTGCCAGCAGCACGAAGGGGTCCTACGAGCAGTACTTC. Translating gives CASSTKGSYEQYF.